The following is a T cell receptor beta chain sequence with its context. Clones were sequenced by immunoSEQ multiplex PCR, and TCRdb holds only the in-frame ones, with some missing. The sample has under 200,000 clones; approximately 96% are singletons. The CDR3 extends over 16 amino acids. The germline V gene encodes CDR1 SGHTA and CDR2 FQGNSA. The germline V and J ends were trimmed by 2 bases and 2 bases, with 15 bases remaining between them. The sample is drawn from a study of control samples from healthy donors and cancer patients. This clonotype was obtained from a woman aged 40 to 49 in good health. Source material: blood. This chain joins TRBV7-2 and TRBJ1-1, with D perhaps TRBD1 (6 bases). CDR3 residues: CASSLYLRTDNTEAFF. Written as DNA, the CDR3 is TGTGCCAGCAGCTTATACCTGCGGACAGACAACACTGAAGCTTTCTTT.